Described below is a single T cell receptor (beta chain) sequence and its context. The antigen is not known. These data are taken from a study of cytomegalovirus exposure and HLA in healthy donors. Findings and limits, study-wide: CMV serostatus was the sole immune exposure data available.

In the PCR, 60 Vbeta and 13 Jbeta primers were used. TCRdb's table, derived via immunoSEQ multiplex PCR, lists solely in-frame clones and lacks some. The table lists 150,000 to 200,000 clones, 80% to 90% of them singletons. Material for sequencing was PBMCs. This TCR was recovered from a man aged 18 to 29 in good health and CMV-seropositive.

In nucleotides, the CDR3 is TGTGCCAGCAGCTTGGCAGGGAACTTATATAATTCACCCCTCCACTTT. Translation gives CASSLAGNLYNSPLHF. The chain links TRBV5-4 to TRBJ1-6, with D perhaps TRBD1 (5 bases). With 0 bases removed from V and 4 bases from J, the gap between germline ends came to 11 bases. There are 16 residues in the CDR3. Per germline, CDR1 SGHNT and CDR2 YYREEE (reference sequence).